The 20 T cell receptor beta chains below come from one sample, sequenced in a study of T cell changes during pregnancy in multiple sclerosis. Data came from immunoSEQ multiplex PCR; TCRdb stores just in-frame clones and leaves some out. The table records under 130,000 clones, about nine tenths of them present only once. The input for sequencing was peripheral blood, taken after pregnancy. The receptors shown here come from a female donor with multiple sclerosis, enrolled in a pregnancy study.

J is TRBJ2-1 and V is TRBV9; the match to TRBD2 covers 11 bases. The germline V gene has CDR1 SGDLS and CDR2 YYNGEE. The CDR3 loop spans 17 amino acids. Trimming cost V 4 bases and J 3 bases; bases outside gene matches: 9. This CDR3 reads CASSPTSGAAGYNEQFF. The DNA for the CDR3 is TGTGCCAGCAGCCCGACTAGCGGGGCGGCAGGCTACAATGAGCAGTTCTTC. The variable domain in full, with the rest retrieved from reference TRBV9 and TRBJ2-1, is DSGVTQTPKHLITATGQRVTLRCSPRSGDLSVYWYQQSLDQGLQFLIQYYNGEERAKGNILERFSAQQFPDLHSELNLSSLELGDSALYFCASSPTSGAAGYNEQFFGPGTRLTVL.

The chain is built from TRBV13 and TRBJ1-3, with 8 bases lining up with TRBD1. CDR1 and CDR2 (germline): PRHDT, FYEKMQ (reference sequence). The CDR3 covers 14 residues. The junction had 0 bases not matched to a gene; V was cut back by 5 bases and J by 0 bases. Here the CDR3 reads CASSGQGSGNTIYF. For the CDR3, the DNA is TGTGCCAGCAGCGGACAGGGCTCTGGAAACACCATATATTTT.

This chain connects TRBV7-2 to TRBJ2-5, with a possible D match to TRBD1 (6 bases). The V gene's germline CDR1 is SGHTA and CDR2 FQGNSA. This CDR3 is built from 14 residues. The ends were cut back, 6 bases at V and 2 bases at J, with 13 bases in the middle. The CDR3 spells CASRKGVQQETQYF. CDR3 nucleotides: TGTGCCAGCAGGAAGGGGGTACAACAAGAGACCCAGTACTTC.

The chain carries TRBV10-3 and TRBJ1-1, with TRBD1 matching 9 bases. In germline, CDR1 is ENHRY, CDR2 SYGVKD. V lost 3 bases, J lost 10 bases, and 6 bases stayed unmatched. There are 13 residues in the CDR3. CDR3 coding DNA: TGTGCCATCAGTGAAGGACAGGGGTCAGGAGCTTTCTTT. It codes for CAISEGQGSGAFF.

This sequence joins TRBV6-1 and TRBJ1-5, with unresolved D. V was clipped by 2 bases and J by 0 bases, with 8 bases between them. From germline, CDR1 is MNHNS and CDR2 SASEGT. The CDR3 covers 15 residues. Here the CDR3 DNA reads TGTGCCAGCAGTGAACAGTATTATAGCAATCAGCCCCAGCATTTT. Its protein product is CASSEQYYSNQPQHF.

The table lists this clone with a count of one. CDR3 DNA sequence: TGTGCCAGCAGCGTAGTACCTAGCCCAGATACGCAGTATTTT. Translated: CASSVVPSPDTQYF. This chain uses TRBV9 with TRBJ2-3; maybe TRBD2 (5 bases). V was shortened by 0 bases and J by 4 bases, with 9 bases between the two germline ends. Germline V lookup: CDR1 SGDLS, CDR2 YYNGEE. This CDR3 has 14 amino acids. The complete variable domain, with remaining parts taken from reference TRBV9 and TRBJ2-3, reads DSGVTQTPKHLITATGQRVTLRCSPRSGDLSVYWYQQSLDQGLQFLIQYYNGEERAKGNILERFSAQQFPDLHSELNLSSLELGDSALYFCASSVVPSPDTQYFGPGTRLTVL.

The CDR3 nucleotides read TGTGCCAGCAGCTCCCCATTCGACAGGGGCGGGACTGAAGCTTTCTTT. This gives the protein CASSSPFDRGGTEAFF. The chain has TRBV11-2 and TRBJ1-1, with 8 nucleotides matching TRBD1. Germline lookup yields CDR1 SGHAT and CDR2 FQNNGV. V gave up 4 bases and J gave up 5 bases; unmatched junction bases: 12. The CDR3 sequence is 16 residues long. Full variable domain (outside the CDR3, taken from reference TRBV11-2 and TRBJ1-1): EAGVAQSPRYKIIEKRQSVAFWCNPISGHATLYWYQQILGQGPKLLIQFQNNGVVDDSQLPKDRFSAERLKGVDSTLKIQPAKLEDSAVYLCASSSPFDRGGTEAFFGQGTRLTVV.

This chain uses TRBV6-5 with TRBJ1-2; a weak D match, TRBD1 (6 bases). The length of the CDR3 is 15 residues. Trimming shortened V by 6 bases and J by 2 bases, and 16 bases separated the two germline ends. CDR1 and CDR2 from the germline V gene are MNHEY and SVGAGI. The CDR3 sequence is CASRPGGGGNYGYTF. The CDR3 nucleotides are TGTGCCAGCAGGCCCGGGGGAGGGGGGAACTATGGCTACACCTTC.

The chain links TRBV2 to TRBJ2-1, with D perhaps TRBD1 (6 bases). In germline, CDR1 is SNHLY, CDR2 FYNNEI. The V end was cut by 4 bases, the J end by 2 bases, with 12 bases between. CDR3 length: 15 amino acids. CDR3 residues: CASSGNGQTYNEQFF. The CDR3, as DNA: TGTGCCAGCAGTGGTAATGGACAGACCTACAATGAGCAGTTCTTC. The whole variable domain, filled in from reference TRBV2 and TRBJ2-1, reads EPEVTQTPSHQVTQMGQEVILRCVPISNHLYFYWYRQILGQKVEFLVSFYNNEISEKSEIFDDQFSVERPDGSNFTLKIRSTKLEDSAMYFCASSGNGQTYNEQFFGPGTRLTVL.

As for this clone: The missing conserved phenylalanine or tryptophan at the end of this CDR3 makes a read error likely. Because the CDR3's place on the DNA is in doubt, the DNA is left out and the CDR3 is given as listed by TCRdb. This CDR3 is CASSPKVRI. This chain joins TRBV9 and TRBJ2-7; TRBD2, as called in the table, went unchecked against the DNA. From germline, CDR1 is SGDLS and CDR2 YYNGEE. From its first to its last residue, the CDR3 has 9 amino acids.

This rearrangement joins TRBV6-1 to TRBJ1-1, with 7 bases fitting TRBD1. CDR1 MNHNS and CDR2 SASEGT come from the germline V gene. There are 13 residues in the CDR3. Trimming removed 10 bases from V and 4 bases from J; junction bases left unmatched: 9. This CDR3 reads CATYTGAGTEAFF. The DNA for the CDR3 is TGTGCCACCTACACAGGGGCCGGCACTGAAGCTTTCTTT.

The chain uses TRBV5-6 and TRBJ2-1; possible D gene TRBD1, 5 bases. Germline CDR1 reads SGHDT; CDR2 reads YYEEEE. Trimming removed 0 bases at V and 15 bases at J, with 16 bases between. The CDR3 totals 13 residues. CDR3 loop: CASSLAGWGPLFF. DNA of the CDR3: TGTGCCAGCAGCTTGGCCGGATGGGGCCCGCTGTTCTTC. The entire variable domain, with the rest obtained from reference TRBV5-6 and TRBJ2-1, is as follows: DAGVTQSPTHLIKTRGQQVTLRCSPKSGHDTVSWYQQALGQGPQFIFQYYEEEERQRGNFPDRFSGHQFPNYSSELNVNALLLGDSALYLCASSLAGWGPLFFGPGTRLTVL.

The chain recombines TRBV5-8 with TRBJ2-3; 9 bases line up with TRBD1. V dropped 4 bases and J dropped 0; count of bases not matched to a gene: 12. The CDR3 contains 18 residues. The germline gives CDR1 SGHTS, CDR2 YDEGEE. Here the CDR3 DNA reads TGTGCCAGCAGCACCGGGACAGGGTCGTCAGTTAGCACAGATACGCAGTATTTT. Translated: CASSTGTGSSVSTDTQYF.

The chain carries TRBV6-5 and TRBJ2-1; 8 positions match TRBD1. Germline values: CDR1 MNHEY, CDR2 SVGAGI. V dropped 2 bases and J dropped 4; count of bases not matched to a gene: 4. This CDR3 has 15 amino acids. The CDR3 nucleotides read TGTGCCAGCAGTTACGGCAGGGGGCTTTACAATGAGCAGTTCTTC. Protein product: CASSYGRGLYNEQFF.

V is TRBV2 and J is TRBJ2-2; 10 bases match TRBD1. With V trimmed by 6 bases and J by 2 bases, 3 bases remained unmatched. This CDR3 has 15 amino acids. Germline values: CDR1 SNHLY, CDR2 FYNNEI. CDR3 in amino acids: CASSDRGLNTGELFF. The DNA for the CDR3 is TGTGCCAGCAGCGACAGGGGGCTTAACACCGGGGAGCTGTTTTTT.

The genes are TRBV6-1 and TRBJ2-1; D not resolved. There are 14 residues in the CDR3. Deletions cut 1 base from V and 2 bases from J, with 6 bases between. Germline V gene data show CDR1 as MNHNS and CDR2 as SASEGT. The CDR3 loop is CASSEGVTYNEQFF. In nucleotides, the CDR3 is TGTGCCAGCAGTGAAGGTGTCACCTACAATGAGCAGTTCTTC.

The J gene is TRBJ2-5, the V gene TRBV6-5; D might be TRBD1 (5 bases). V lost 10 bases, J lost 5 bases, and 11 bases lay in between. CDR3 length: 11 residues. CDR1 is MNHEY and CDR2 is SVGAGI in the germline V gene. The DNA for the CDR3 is TGTGCCACCCAGGGTTTTGAGACCCAGTACTTC. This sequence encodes CATQGFETQYF.

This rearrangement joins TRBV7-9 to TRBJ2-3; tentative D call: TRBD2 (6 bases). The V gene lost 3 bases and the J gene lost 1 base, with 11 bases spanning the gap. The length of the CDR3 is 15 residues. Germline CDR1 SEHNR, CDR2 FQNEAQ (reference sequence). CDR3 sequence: CASSFRGEGTDTQYF. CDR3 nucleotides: TGTGCCAGCAGCTTCCGCGGGGAGGGCACAGATACGCAGTATTTT.

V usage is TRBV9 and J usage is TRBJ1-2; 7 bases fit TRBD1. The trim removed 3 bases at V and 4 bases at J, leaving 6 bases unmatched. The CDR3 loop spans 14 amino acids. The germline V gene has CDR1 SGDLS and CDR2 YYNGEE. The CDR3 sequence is CASSARQGGYGYTF. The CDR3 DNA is TGTGCCAGCAGCGCCCGACAGGGCGGCTATGGCTACACCTTC.

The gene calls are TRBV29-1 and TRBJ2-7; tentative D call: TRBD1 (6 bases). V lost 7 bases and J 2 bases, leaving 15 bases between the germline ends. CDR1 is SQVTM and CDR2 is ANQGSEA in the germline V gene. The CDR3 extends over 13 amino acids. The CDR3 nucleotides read TGCAGCGGACGGCGACAGGATACCTACGAGCAGTACTTC. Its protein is CSGRRQDTYEQYF.